The T cell receptor beta chain described here comes from a study of cytomegalovirus exposure and HLA in healthy donors. A note on this clone: Its specificity is not known.

Participants comprised healthy donors of bone marrow. Whole-study findings and limits: Being productive about 90% or about 30% of the time was typical of most TCR beta V segments in an earlier analysis. HLA alleles showed associations with 15,000 to 20,000 TCR beta sequences in a later analysis, at a 0.05 false discovery rate. The HLA-A and HLA-B alleles of most subjects were reportedly predicted accurately from TCR beta sequences.

Per germline, CDR1 MNHEY and CDR2 SVGAGI. The CDR3 has 14 residues. Unmatched junction bases numbered 0, after V lost 2 bases and J lost 9 bases. Both 60 Vbeta primers and 13 Jbeta primers went into the PCR. TCRdb's copy holds only in-frame clones and misses some; the assay was immunoSEQ multiplex PCR. The sample holds tens of thousands of clones, just over 75% seen once. Sequencing was performed on PBMCs. The genes are TRBV6-5 and TRBJ2-2, with 13 bases that match TRBD2. The origin of this receptor is a man over 45 in good health and CMV-seronegative. The CDR3 nucleotides read TGTGCCAGCAGTTACGGGACTAGCGGGAGGGAGCTGTTTTTT. Translated, it gives CASSYGTSGRELFF.